The entry below describes one TCR beta chain. Its antigen is currently unknown. This sample is part of a study of T cell repertoires in cytomegalovirus infection. Overall study context: Researchers turned to recently identified HLA-C-restricted CMV epitopes as well as well-studied HLA-B-restricted ones. Both a matching HLA type and CMV infection were indicated by public TCR beta signatures. Findings and limits, study-wide: CMV-specific HLA-C-restricted TCR beta clonotypes dominated the ex vivo response. Cumulated frequencies of public TCR beta families served to identify carriers of CMV plus the relevant HLA.

TCRdb redid the calling of the reads with MiXCR, one entry per CDR3 protein. The sample holds hundreds of thousands of distinct CDR3 sequences, about 33% seen once. Looked up from germline, CDR1 is SGHVS and CDR2 is FQNEAQ. The CDR3 contains 14 residues. The V end lost 0 bases, the J end lost 2 bases, and 7 bases lay between the germline ends. Material: cultured PBMCs, obtained from culture after CMV antigen stimulation. The origin of this receptor is a human donor in good health (CMV status not recorded). Some clones in this sample may be carry-over from other donors' samples. The V call is TRBV7-8, the J call TRBJ2-5; D gene uncertain. In nucleotides, the CDR3 is TGTGCCAGCAGCTTAGCCCACCAACAAGAGACCCAGTACTTC. As protein: CASSLAHQQETQYF.